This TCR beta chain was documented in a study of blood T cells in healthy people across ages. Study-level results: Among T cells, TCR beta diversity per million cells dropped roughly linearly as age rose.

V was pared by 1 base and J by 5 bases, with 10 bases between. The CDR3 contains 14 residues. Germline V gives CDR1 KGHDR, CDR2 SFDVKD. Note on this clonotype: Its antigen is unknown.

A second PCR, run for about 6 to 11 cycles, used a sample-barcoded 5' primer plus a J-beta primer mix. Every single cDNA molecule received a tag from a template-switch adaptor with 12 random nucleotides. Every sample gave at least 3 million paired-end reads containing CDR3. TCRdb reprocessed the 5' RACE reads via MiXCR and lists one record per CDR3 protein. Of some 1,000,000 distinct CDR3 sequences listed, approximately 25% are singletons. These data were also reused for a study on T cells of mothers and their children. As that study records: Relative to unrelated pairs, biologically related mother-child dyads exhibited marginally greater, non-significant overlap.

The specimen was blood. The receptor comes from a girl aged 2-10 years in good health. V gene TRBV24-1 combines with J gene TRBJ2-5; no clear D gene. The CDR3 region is CATSDFTAGETQYF. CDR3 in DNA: TGTGCCACCAGTGATTTCACAGCCGGGGAGACCCAGTACTTC.